These 9 T cell receptor beta chains came from one sample sequenced in a study of CD8 T cells in Susac syndrome. It was with random hexamers that 0.5 to 1 ug RNA was reverse transcribed. MiXCR, run by TCRdb on the immunoSEQ multiplex PCR reads, gives a single entry per CDR3 protein. The sample has roughly 190,000 distinct CDR3 sequences; just under 95% are singletons. Material for sequencing was CD8+ T cells from PBMCs. These receptors all come from a human donor with Susac syndrome.

The V and J genes are TRBV27 and TRBJ2-3; no definite D call. Trimming removed 2 bases at V and 1 base at J, with 7 bases between. Germline loops: CDR1 MNHEY, CDR2 SMNVEV (reference sequence). The CDR3 covers 14 residues. This chain's CDR3 is CASSLGYGTDTQYF. The DNA of the CDR3 is TGTGCCAGCAGTTTAGGATACGGCACAGATACGCAGTATTTT.

Only one count was recorded for this clonotype. The chain links TRBV20-1 to TRBJ2-1; 11 bases are shared with TRBD2. The CDR3 extends over 16 amino acids. Per germline, CDR1 DFQATT and CDR2 SNEGSKA (reference sequence). The J segment lost 8 bases and the V segment lost 0 bases, leaving 9 bases of the junction unmatched. CDR3 DNA sequence: TGCAGTGCTAGAGATTTTGCGACTAGCGGGGCCTATGAGCAGTTCTTC. Translation gives CSARDFATSGAYEQFF.

The chain carries TRBV30 and TRBJ2-7; 10 bases map to TRBD2. Per germline, CDR1 GTSNPN and CDR2 SVGIG (reference sequence). The junction had 2 bases not matched to a gene; V was cut back by 2 bases and J by 1 base. CDR3 length equals 14 residues. The CDR3 loop is CAWSQLAGSYEQYF. The CDR3 DNA follows: TGTGCCTGGAGTCAACTAGCGGGGTCCTACGAGCAGTACTTC.

This chain links TRBV11-2 with TRBJ2-3; either TRBD1 or TRBD2 may supply D (5 bases each). Looked up from germline, CDR1 is SGHAT and CDR2 is FQNNGV. V gave up 1 base and J gave up 5 bases, with 16 bases separating them. This CDR3 has 16 amino acids. Here the CDR3 reads CASSLAEGPELDTQYF. In nucleotides, the CDR3 is TGTGCCAGCAGCTTAGCTGAGGGGCCAGAGCTAGATACGCAGTATTTT.

This clonotype was seen only once. CDR3 region: CSARDRDMSTDTQYF. The CDR3 nucleotides read TGCAGTGCTAGAGACAGGGACATGAGCACAGATACGCAGTATTTT. The V and J genes are TRBV20-1 and TRBJ2-3; a weak D match, TRBD1 (6 bases). Looked up from germline, CDR1 is DFQATT and CDR2 is SNEGSKA (reference sequence). The length of the CDR3 is 15 residues. The V and J ends lost 0 bases and 0 bases respectively, with 10 bases between them.

The V gene is TRBV11-2, the J gene TRBJ2-7; 7 bases align to TRBD1. This CDR3 has 16 residues. Germline lookup yields CDR1 SGHAT and CDR2 FQNNGV. The V gene end was trimmed by 5 bases and the J gene end by 6 bases; junction bases not matched to a gene: 16. The DNA of the CDR3 is TGTGCCAGCAGCAACTCCTATGGACAGGCAAATGCCGAGCAGTACTTC. Encoded protein: CASSNSYGQANAEQYF.

This chain links TRBV7-9 with TRBJ2-4; D ambiguous. The ends were cut back, 5 bases at V and 0 bases at J, with 11 bases in the middle. CDR1 SEHNR and CDR2 FQNEAQ come from the germline V gene (reference sequence). The CDR3 has 15 amino acids. Written as DNA, the CDR3 is TGTGCCAGCAGCCTAAAGACTGTAGCCAAAAACATTCAGTACTTC. Translated: CASSLKTVAKNIQYF.

This clonotype was detected a few times. This CDR3 reads CASSSGQGRQETQYF. DNA of the CDR3: TGTGCCAGCAGCTCCGGACAGGGGCGACAAGAGACCCAGTACTTC. V and J are TRBV13 and TRBJ2-5, with 9 bases that match TRBD1. The CDR3 totals 15 residues. Per germline, CDR1 PRHDT and CDR2 FYEKMQ (reference sequence). Trimming removed 4 bases from V and 2 bases from J; junction bases left unmatched: 5.

This chain links TRBV27 with TRBJ2-3; either TRBD1 or TRBD2 may supply D (5 bases each). The germline CDR1 and CDR2 sequences are MNHEY and SMNVEV (reference sequence). Trimming took 1 base from V and 6 from J, leaving 8 bases between them. The CDR3 runs to 13 residues. CDR3 DNA: TGTGCCAGCAGTTTATTTGGGACGGATACGCAGTATTTT. Amino acids: CASSLFGTDTQYF.